The 30 T cell receptor beta chains below come from one sample, sequenced in a study of CD8 T cells in ankylosing spondylitis. Study-wide findings and caveats: Seemingly characteristic of ankylosing spondylitis blood was a TCR beta motif consisting of fewer than 10 highly homologous variants.

TCRdb passed the 5' RACE reads through MiXCR, listing each CDR3 protein once. The table has 200,000 to 250,000 distinct CDR3 sequences, 18% seen once. The antigens for these receptors are not known. Sequenced: blood, either unsorted or a sorted T cell fraction (not recorded which). These TCRs come from a male donor with ankylosing spondylitis.

The chain has TRBV24-1 and TRBJ1-1; maybe TRBD1 (5 bases). V lost 7 bases and J 0 bases, leaving 14 bases between the germline ends. The CDR3 loop spans 15 amino acids. Per the germline V gene, CDR1 is KGHDR and CDR2 is SFDVKD. The CDR3 here is CATRASGPMNTEAFF. The CDR3 region has the DNA TGTGCCACCAGAGCTTCGGGACCGATGAACACTGAAGCTTTCTTT.

The chain employs TRBV2 and TRBJ2-3; D not certain. The CDR3 length is 12 residues. The germline V and J ends were trimmed by 7 bases and 2 bases, with 7 bases remaining between them. The germline gives CDR1 SNHLY, CDR2 FYNNEI. CDR3 loop: CASTGYTDTQYF. In nucleotides, the CDR3 is TGTGCCAGCACTGGGTACACAGATACGCAGTATTTT.

This clonotype has only a few counts. V gene TRBV24-1 combines with J gene TRBJ2-1; TRBD1 is a possible D gene (5 bases). CDR3 length: 14 residues. Trimming cost V 6 bases and J 8 bases, with 16 bases left between them. Looked up from germline, CDR1 is KGHDR and CDR2 is SFDVKD. CDR3 loop: CATSPSAGLDEQFF. CDR3 DNA: TGTGCCACCAGTCCCTCGGCAGGGCTGGATGAGCAGTTCTTC.

The V and J genes are TRBV28 and TRBJ2-2; 9 bases match TRBD2. This CDR3 is built from 16 residues. Germline CDR1 is MDHEN and CDR2 is SYDVKM. Losses at the gene ends were 5 bases for V and 5 bases for J; bases not matched to a gene: 9. The CDR3 protein is CASSPLAGARTGELFF. CDR3 DNA sequence: TGTGCCAGCAGTCCCTTAGCGGGGGCTCGGACCGGGGAGCTGTTTTTT. The whole variable domain, filled in from reference TRBV28 and TRBJ2-2, reads DVKVTQSSRYLVKRTGEKVFLECVQDMDHENMFWYRQDPGLGLRLIYFSYDVKMKEKGDIPEGYSVSREKKERFSLILESASTNQTSMYLCASSPLAGARTGELFFGEGSRLTVL.

The J gene is TRBJ2-3, the V gene TRBV19, with 9 bases identical to TRBD2. The CDR3 is 14 amino acids. The germline gives CDR1 LNHDA, CDR2 SQIVND (reference sequence). Trimming removed 0 bases from V and 8 bases from J; junction bases left unmatched: 3. The CDR3 sequence is CASSIEAGGSTQYF. CDR3 bases: TGTGCCAGTAGTATAGAAGCGGGAGGTAGTACGCAGTATTTT.

The chain is built from TRBV18 and TRBJ2-2, with 10 positions matching TRBD1. V dropped 6 bases and J dropped 9; count of bases not matched to a gene: 10. CDR3 length: 15 amino acids. CDR1 KGHSH and CDR2 LQKENI come from the germline V gene. This chain's CDR3 is CASSLGQGENRELFF. Here the CDR3 DNA reads TGTGCCAGCTCGCTTGGACAGGGGGAGAATCGGGAGCTGTTTTTT.

This clonotype was detected only a few times. Its ends do not fully match the called genes, so a read error is possible. The chain is built from TRBV28 and TRBJ2-5; TRBD2 matches at 9 bases. Germline CDR1 and CDR2: MDHEN and SYDVKM. This CDR3 has 16 amino acids. CDR3: CASSLYGGGEQETQYF. In nucleotides, the CDR3 is TGTGCCAGCAGCTTATATGGCGGGGGGGAGCAGGAGACCCAGTACTTC.

This clonotype was detected many times. The genes are TRBV12-3 or TRBV12-4 and TRBJ1-1; D might be TRBD1 (5 bases). The CDR3 runs to 13 residues. Deletions cut 4 bases from V and 4 bases from J, with 10 bases between. The CDR3 sequence: CASSSGLSTEAFF. CDR3 sequence (DNA): TGTGCCAGCAGTTCAGGGTTATCCACTGAAGCTTTCTTT.

This clonotype was counted only a few times. The chain is built from TRBV6-5 and TRBJ2-2; 7 bases agree with TRBD1. V trimming: 2 bases; J trimming: 3 bases; junction bases outside the gene matches: 0. In germline, CDR1 is MNHEY, CDR2 SVGAGI. This CDR3 contains 14 residues. CDR3 residues: CASSYQGDTGELFF. The CDR3 nucleotides are TGTGCCAGCAGTTACCAGGGGGACACCGGGGAGCTGTTTTTT.

This CDR3 reads CASTLSGNEQFF. As DNA, the CDR3 is TGTGCCAGCACCCTTAGCGGGAATGAGCAGTTCTTC. This chain uses TRBV12-3 or TRBV12-4 with TRBJ2-1, with TRBD2 matching 7 bases. The length of the CDR3 is 12 residues. With 7 bases clipped from V and 7 bases from J, the junction kept 4 bases outside the gene matches.

The rearrangement links TRBV12-3 or TRBV12-4 to TRBJ1-2; 8 positions match TRBD1. The CDR3 length is 15 residues. V dropped 5 bases and J dropped 1; count of bases not matched to a gene: 6. CDR3 bases: TGTGCCAGCAGTCTAGGACAGGGCCTTAACTATGGCTACACCTTC. It encodes CASSLGQGLNYGYTF.

This rearrangement joins TRBV6-4 to TRBJ2-3, with D uncertain. The CDR3 sequence is 13 residues long. The V gene's germline CDR1 is MRHNA and CDR2 SNTAGT. V dropped 2 bases and J dropped 6 bases, with 9 bases sitting between them. The CDR3 loop reads CASSDTVRDTQYF. Written as DNA, the CDR3 is TGTGCCAGCAGTGACACCGTGAGGGATACGCAGTATTTT.

This clonotype was counted between two and nine times. The V call is TRBV27, the J call TRBJ1-4; the D gene is possibly TRBD1 (5 bases). Per the germline V gene, CDR1 is MNHEY and CDR2 is SMNVEV (reference sequence). The germline V and J ends were trimmed by 8 bases and 10 bases, with 20 bases remaining between them. The CDR3 has 14 amino acids. CDR3 region: CASGAGTSKGKLFF. The CDR3 DNA sequence: TGTGCCAGCGGGGCCGGGACGTCTAAAGGAAAACTGTTTTTT.

This clonotype came up a few times. The rearrangement uses TRBV29-1 and TRBJ2-1; 9 bases agree with TRBD2. This CDR3 has 12 residues. Germline V gene sequence: CDR1 SQVTM, CDR2 ANQGSEA. The V segment lost 6 bases and the J segment 4 bases; nucleotides outside the gene matches: 1. The chain's CDR3 is CSVGLAYNEQFF. The CDR3 DNA is TGCAGCGTGGGACTAGCTTACAATGAGCAGTTCTTC.

The genes are TRBV4-3 and TRBJ2-1, with TRBD2 as a possible D gene (5 bases). This CDR3 comprises 16 residues. Germline loops: CDR1 LGHNA, CDR2 YSLEER. The V and J ends lost 0 bases and 0 bases respectively, with 9 bases between them. The CDR3 DNA reads TGCGCCAGCAGCCAAGATAACGCGGGCTCCTACAATGAGCAGTTCTTC. Translated, it gives CASSQDNAGSYNEQFF.

The V and J genes are TRBV20-1 and TRBJ2-3; 8 positions agree with TRBD2. The V gene end was trimmed by 3 bases and the J gene end by 4 bases; junction bases not matched to a gene: 6. CDR1 and CDR2 (germline): DFQATT, SNEGSKA (reference sequence). CDR3 size: 14 residues. CDR3 sequence reads: CSASGGEFPDTQYF. The CDR3 DNA reads as TGCAGTGCTAGCGGGGGGGAGTTCCCAGATACGCAGTATTTT.

This clonotype was seen a single time. V gene TRBV20-1 combines with J gene TRBJ2-7; D not certain. CDR3 length equals 13 residues. V was clipped by 3 bases and J by 0 bases, with 9 bases between them. CDR1 DFQATT and CDR2 SNEGSKA come from the germline V gene (reference sequence). The CDR3 loop reads CSASGVSSYEQYF. Written as DNA, the CDR3 is TGCAGTGCTAGTGGAGTTAGCTCCTACGAGCAGTACTTC.

In this sample, this clonotype turned up once. V and J are TRBV7-9 and TRBJ2-7, with 11 bases identical to TRBD2. Germline CDR1 SEHNR, CDR2 FQNEAQ (reference sequence). There are 15 residues in the CDR3. V trimming: 6 bases; J trimming: 1 base; junction bases outside the gene matches: 5. CDR3 residues: CASRGTSGGSYEQYF. CDR3 bases: TGTGCCAGCAGGGGGACTAGCGGAGGGTCCTACGAGCAGTACTTC.

This clonotype was counted a few times. The rearrangement links TRBV12-3 or TRBV12-4 to TRBJ2-3, with D uncertain. Trimming cost V 5 bases and J 2 bases, with 14 bases left between them. CDR3 size: 15 residues. The CDR3 loop is CASSPFPPSTDTQYF. Here the CDR3 DNA reads TGTGCCAGCAGTCCCTTCCCTCCTTCCACAGATACGCAGTATTTT.

This clonotype was observed a few times. The chain recombines TRBV6-5 with TRBJ2-7, with 11 bases identical to TRBD2. Trimming cost V 6 bases and J 3 bases; bases outside gene matches: 7. The CDR3 is 15 amino acids. CDR1 and CDR2 from the germline V gene are MNHEY and SVGAGI. CDR3 protein: CASRLTSGSDYEQYF. The CDR3 region has the DNA TGTGCCAGCAGATTAACTAGCGGGAGCGACTACGAGCAGTACTTC.

At least ten counts were recorded for this clonotype. The chain couples TRBV12-3 or TRBV12-4 to TRBJ1-3; no reliable D call. The CDR3 runs to 14 residues. V lost 1 base and J 1 base, leaving 5 bases between the germline ends. The CDR3: CASSLGGSGNTIYF. CDR3 bases: TGTGCCAGCAGTTTAGGGGGTTCTGGAAACACCATATATTTT.

The chain couples TRBV7-2 to TRBJ2-7, with 9 bases aligning to TRBD1. The trim removed 0 bases at V and 0 bases at J, leaving 3 bases unmatched. This CDR3 contains 16 residues. Germline CDR1 is SGHTA and CDR2 is FQGNSA. Here the CDR3 DNA reads TGTGCCAGCAGCTTAGCGGACAGGGGCTTCTCCTACGAGCAGTACTTC. Residues: CASSLADRGFSYEQYF.

V usage is TRBV6-5 and J usage is TRBJ2-7; 8 positions match TRBD1. J lost 7 bases, V lost 5 bases, and 10 bases had no gene match. Germline V gene sequence: CDR1 MNHEY, CDR2 SVGAGI. The CDR3 loop spans 14 amino acids. The CDR3 loop is CASSLDREAGEQYF. The CDR3 DNA reads TGTGCCAGCAGTCTGGACAGGGAGGCGGGTGAGCAGTACTTC.

V is TRBV4-2 and J is TRBJ1-2; D is unresolved. V lost 0 bases and J lost 0, with 11 bases in between. The CDR3 length is 16 residues. Germline values: CDR1 LGHNA, CDR2 YNFKEQ. The CDR3 loop is CASSQEWALANYGYTF. In DNA, the CDR3 is TGTGCCAGCAGCCAAGAGTGGGCACTCGCTAACTATGGCTACACCTTC.

The chain is built from TRBV4-2 and TRBJ2-1, with D hard to call. The CDR3 is 14 amino acids. Trimming stripped 1 base from V and 4 bases from J, with 8 bases between. Germline CDR1 reads LGHNA; CDR2 reads YNFKEQ. CDR3 nucleotides: TGTGCCAGCAGCCAAGGGGTGGGATACAATGAGCAGTTCTTC. Its protein product is CASSQGVGYNEQFF.

This chain joins TRBV3-1 and TRBJ2-1; 7 bases are shared with TRBD2. After removal of 1 base from V and 5 bases from J, the junction contained 5 bases not matched to a gene. This CDR3 is 15 amino acids long. CDR1 and CDR2 from the germline V gene are LGHDT and YNNKEL (reference sequence). The CDR3 loop is CASSQVGRADNEQFF. The CDR3 DNA reads as TGTGCCAGCAGCCAAGTGGGGAGGGCCGACAATGAGCAGTTCTTC.

This clonotype appeared a few times. This rearrangement joins TRBV29-1 to TRBJ1-2; the D gene is possibly TRBD1 (5 bases). The CDR3 runs to 12 residues. Germline CDR1 and CDR2: SQVTM and ANQGSEA. Trimming cost V 4 bases and J 0 bases, with 6 bases left between them. The CDR3, as DNA: TGCAGCGTTGTCAGGGCTAACTATGGCTACACCTTC. It codes for CSVVRANYGYTF.

This clonotype was seen a few times. The chain links TRBV27 to TRBJ1-4; TRBD1 matches at 7 bases. After removal of 1 base from V and 4 bases from J, the junction contained 12 bases not matched to a gene. The CDR3 has 18 residues. Per the germline V gene, CDR1 is MNHEY and CDR2 is SMNVEV (reference sequence). The CDR3 loop reads CASSLYPPDRVNNEKLFF. CDR3 bases: TGTGCCAGCAGTTTATACCCTCCCGACAGGGTGAATAATGAAAAACTGTTTTTT.

The V and J genes are TRBV7-3 and TRBJ2-7; weak D call: TRBD1 (6 bases). The CDR3 is made up of 13 amino acids. Deletions cut 5 bases from V and 7 bases from J, with 15 bases between. Germline V gives CDR1 SGHTA, CDR2 FQGTGA. The DNA for the CDR3 is TGTGCCAGCAGCCCAACAGGGATGGAGGAGCAGTACTTC. This encodes CASSPTGMEEQYF.

To note about this clonotype: Germline is not matched at one junction end, which may reflect a read error. The rearrangement links TRBV27 to TRBJ1-1; 8 nucleotides agree with TRBD1. The germline V gene encodes CDR1 MNHEY and CDR2 SMNVEV (reference sequence). The CDR3 extends over 12 amino acids. This chain's CDR3 is CASSSATGENLF. CDR3 sequence (DNA): TGTGCCAGCAGTAGCGCGACAGGGGAGAATTTATTT.